These 10 T cell receptor beta chains came from one sample sequenced in a study of post-analysis software for immune sequencing data. Findings and limits, study-wide: Comparison of patients with controls showed five TRBV segments more frequent in patients, TRBV5-6, TRBV5-1 and TRBV20-1 among them.

Built from TCR beta cDNA, the libraries had unique molecular identifiers in them. TCRdb reanalysed the PCR reads using MiXCR and keeps one entry per CDR3 protein. The sample yields roughly 620,000 distinct CDR3 sequences, 44% seen once. What these receptors recognize is not known. The specimen was blood. These receptor sequences come from a girl aged 10-17 years with multiple sclerosis.

This chain joins TRBV4-1 and TRBJ2-7; possibly TRBD2 for D (7 bases). The length of the CDR3 is 15 residues. Trimming removed 0 bases at V and 2 bases at J, with 11 bases between. Germline CDR1 MGHRA, CDR2 YSYEKL. The CDR3 region has the DNA TGCGCCAGCAGCCAAGAGGGCGGGGGCACCTACGAGCAGTACTTC. Its protein product is CASSQEGGGTYEQYF.

This chain links TRBV20-1 with TRBJ2-1; the match to TRBD2 covers 16 bases. Germline V gives CDR1 DFQATT, CDR2 SNEGSKA (reference sequence). The CDR3 has 15 amino acids. V lost 6 bases to trimming and J lost 7 bases; unmatched junction nucleotides: 6. The CDR3 spells CSAGTSGRGMNEQFF. Written as DNA, the CDR3 is TGCAGTGCGGGGACTAGCGGGAGGGGGATGAATGAGCAGTTCTTC.

This clonotype was observed once. V and J are TRBV5-1 and TRBJ2-1, with D perhaps matching TRBD1 (6 bases). Per germline, CDR1 SGHRS and CDR2 YFSETQ. V was trimmed by 6 bases and J by 2 bases, leaving 12 bases between them. The CDR3 sequence is 14 residues long. DNA of the CDR3: TGCGCCAGCAACCTTACAGGGCCCTACAATGAGCAGTTCTTC. This translates into CASNLTGPYNEQFF.

The chain joins TRBV20-1 to TRBJ2-1; unclear D gene. This CDR3 is built from 11 residues. The germline V gene encodes CDR1 DFQATT and CDR2 SNEGSKA (reference sequence). The V gene lost 3 bases and the J gene lost 8 bases, with 8 bases spanning the gap. Written as DNA, the CDR3 is TGCAGTGCTAGCGCTCTCGATGAGCAGTTCTTC. It is translated as CSASALDEQFF.

The chain uses TRBV7-2 and TRBJ1-1; TRBD1 matches at 7 bases. V trimming: 3 bases; J trimming: 3 bases; junction bases outside the gene matches: 7. This CDR3 has 15 residues. Germline assignment: CDR1 SGHTA and CDR2 FQGNSA. The CDR3 here is CASSLTGSTDTEAFF. Written as DNA, the CDR3 is TGTGCCAGCAGCTTGACAGGGTCTACTGACACTGAAGCTTTCTTT.

J is TRBJ1-2 and V is TRBV29-1; 8 nucleotides match TRBD1. The V gene end was trimmed by 6 bases and the J gene end by 0 bases; junction bases not matched to a gene: 3. The CDR3 has 13 residues. From germline, CDR1 is SQVTM and CDR2 ANQGSEA. The CDR3 DNA is TGCAGCGTCTCAGGGGGCACTAACTATGGCTACACCTTC. As protein: CSVSGGTNYGYTF.

The chain employs TRBV12-3 or TRBV12-4 and TRBJ2-3; D uncertain. This CDR3 has 14 amino acids. V lost 7 bases, J lost 0 bases, and 11 bases lay in between. The CDR3 here is CASTKAVSTDTQYF. As DNA, the CDR3 is TGTGCCAGCACCAAGGCGGTTAGCACAGATACGCAGTATTTT.

The CDR3 DNA reads as TGTGCCAGCAGTCGCCTCGGACAGGCTCTGGATACGCAGTATTTT. Translating gives CASSRLGQALDTQYF. The chain is built from TRBV6-6 and TRBJ2-3; 7 bases are a match to TRBD1. V lost 5 bases to trimming and J lost 6 bases; unmatched junction nucleotides: 11. The germline V gene has CDR1 MNHNY and CDR2 SVGAGI (reference sequence). The length of the CDR3 is 15 residues.

The J gene is TRBJ1-1, the V gene TRBV10-3, with 8 nucleotides matching TRBD1. Germline-derived CDR1 and CDR2 are ENHRY and SYGVKD. The CDR3 extends over 20 amino acids. V lost 2 bases, J lost 1 base, and 18 bases stayed unmatched. The CDR3 loop is CAISEVGTGEWGGPNTEAFF. The CDR3 DNA follows: TGTGCCATCAGTGAGGTGGGGACAGGAGAATGGGGGGGACCGAACACTGAAGCTTTCTTT.

In regard to this clonotype: A much larger clone differs from this one at a single base, so this may be a read error. The chain employs TRBV29-1 and TRBJ2-3, with 12 bases matching TRBD2. Germline CDR1 and CDR2: SQVTM and ANQGSEA. The CDR3 runs 15 residues. V lost 6 bases and J lost 5; bases outside the gene matches: 9. The chain's CDR3 is CSVLLAGGPVDTQYF. The CDR3 coding sequence is TGCAGCGTCCTCCTAGCGGGAGGGCCCGTAGATACGCAGTATTTT.